What follows are 9 T cell receptor beta chains derived from one specimen sequenced in a study of blood T cell repertoires in COVID-19. This table comes from immunoSEQ multiplex PCR, and its TCRdb copy is limited to in-frame clones, with some not included. Among 180,000 or so clones listed, 86% were seen once. What was sequenced was PBMCs or T cells enriched from blood (not recorded which). The receptors come from a woman aged 25 to 39 who had recovered from COVID-19.

The chain carries TRBV27 and TRBJ2-6, with unresolved D. Germline CDR1 MNHEY, CDR2 SMNVEV (reference sequence). The ends were cut back, 5 bases at V and 0 bases at J, with 5 bases in the middle. The CDR3 is 14 amino acids. The DNA of the CDR3 is TGTGCCAGCAGTCCAAACTCTGGGGCCAACGTCCTGACTTTC. Encoded protein: CASSPNSGANVLTF.

This chain uses TRBV14 with TRBJ2-3, with a weak D call TRBD1 (5 bases). V dropped 1 base and J dropped 6 bases, with 8 bases sitting between them. Germline V CDR1 and CDR2: SGHDN, FVKESK. The CDR3 runs 13 residues. The CDR3 nucleotides are TGTGCCAGCAGCCAAGTGACAGTTGATACGCAGTATTTT. This encodes CASSQVTVDTQYF.

The J gene is TRBJ2-7, the V gene TRBV14; TRBD2 is a possible D gene (5 bases). The V and J ends lost 0 bases and 5 bases respectively, with 11 bases between them. There are 14 residues in the CDR3. Germline V lookup: CDR1 SGHDN, CDR2 FVKESK. The CDR3 DNA reads as TGTGCCAGCAGCCAAGATGAGGGCAGAAACGAGCAGTACTTC. Translation: CASSQDEGRNEQYF.

The chain couples TRBV5-5 to TRBJ2-2, with D possibly being TRBD1 (6 bases). Trimming removed 4 bases at V and 6 bases at J, with 10 bases between. Germline V gene sequence: CDR1 SGHKS, CDR2 YYEKEE (reference sequence). This CDR3 region has 13 residues. This chain's CDR3 is CASSPTGSGELFF. DNA of the CDR3: TGTGCCAGCAGCCCAACAGGGTCCGGGGAGCTGTTTTTT.

The rearrangement joins TRBV6-5 to TRBJ2-1; the D gene is possibly TRBD2 (6 bases). The CDR3 runs 14 residues. The germline V gene has CDR1 MNHEY and CDR2 SVGAGI. V was shortened by 8 bases and J by 6 bases, with 17 bases between the two germline ends. Written as DNA, the CDR3 is TGTGCCAGCTCACCGGGACGGGGGTTCAATGAGCAGTTCTTC. Translating gives CASSPGRGFNEQFF.

The sample holds one count of this clone. The chain links TRBV19 to TRBJ2-1; 7 bases are a match to TRBD2. With V trimmed by 7 bases and J by 9 bases, 12 bases remained unmatched. Germline V gene sequence: CDR1 LNHDA, CDR2 SQIVND (reference sequence). CDR3 length equals 14 residues. In nucleotides, the CDR3 is TGTGCCAGTACGGGACTAAGAACCTTAGGTGAGCAGTTCTTC. It translates to CASTGLRTLGEQFF.

The rearrangement uses TRBV5-5 and TRBJ2-1; 9 bases match TRBD1. Germline CDR1 is SGHKS and CDR2 is YYEKEE (reference sequence). After removal of 4 bases from V and 6 bases from J, the junction contained 11 bases not matched to a gene. The CDR3 has 16 residues. This chain's CDR3 is CASSLAVGQGLNEQFF. DNA for the CDR3: TGTGCCAGCAGCCTTGCTGTGGGACAGGGACTCAATGAGCAGTTCTTC.

V is TRBV29-1 and J is TRBJ1-2; D is possibly TRBD1 (5 bases). The CDR3 sequence is 13 residues long. CDR1 and CDR2 (germline): SQVTM, ANQGSEA. V dropped 4 bases and J dropped 2 bases, with 11 bases sitting between them. In DNA, the CDR3 is TGCAGCGTTGGACCAGGGTTCAACTATGGCTACACCTTC. Translation gives CSVGPGFNYGYTF.

This chain connects TRBV19 to TRBJ1-3, with 7 bases matching TRBD1. CDR3 length equals 14 residues. The V and J ends lost 11 bases and 0 bases, in that order; junction bases with no gene match: 7. The germline V gene has CDR1 LNHDA and CDR2 SQIVND (reference sequence). The CDR3 loop is CAVGDRPSGNTIYF. CDR3 DNA sequence: TGTGCCGTGGGGGACAGACCCTCTGGAAACACCATATATTTT.